This record concerns one T cell receptor beta chain sequence. Its cognate antigen is unknown. This likely reflects a read error, since a far larger clone is one base away. Time point of the sample: newly diagnosed GD, antithyroid drugs for less than 3 months. There was RNA extracted from PBMCs, and the TCR library was made from it. Doctors identified Graves' disease using the American Thyroid Association guidelines. Roughly 8.6 milliliters of peripheral blood were drawn into EDTA tubes. Investigators prepared the TCR beta libraries by applying iRepertoire HTBI primers and Arm-PCR of CDR3 regions. TCRdb independently ran MiXCR on the multiplex PCR reads; one entry per CDR3 protein. The data hold 250,000 or so distinct CDR3 sequences, with 20% observed a single time. There are 14 residues in the CDR3. From germline, CDR1 is MNHNS and CDR2 SASEGT. The data originate from a study of regulatory T cells in long-lasting Graves disease.

General study points: Public clonotype sharing was higher in persistent than newly diagnosed patients. There were preferences for TRBV28, TRBJ1-2 and TRBJ2-5 in persistent disease.

The sequencing here drew on peripheral blood mononuclear cells (PBMCs), taken at new diagnosis, from a patient treated with antithyroid drugs. The clonotype was recovered from a female donor with Graves disease. This sequence joins TRBV6-1 and TRBJ2-1; 11 nucleotides line up with TRBD2. The CDR3 here is CTSSGTSGYNEQFF. The CDR3 nucleotides read TGTACCAGCAGCGGGACTAGCGGTTACAATGAGCAGTTCTTC.